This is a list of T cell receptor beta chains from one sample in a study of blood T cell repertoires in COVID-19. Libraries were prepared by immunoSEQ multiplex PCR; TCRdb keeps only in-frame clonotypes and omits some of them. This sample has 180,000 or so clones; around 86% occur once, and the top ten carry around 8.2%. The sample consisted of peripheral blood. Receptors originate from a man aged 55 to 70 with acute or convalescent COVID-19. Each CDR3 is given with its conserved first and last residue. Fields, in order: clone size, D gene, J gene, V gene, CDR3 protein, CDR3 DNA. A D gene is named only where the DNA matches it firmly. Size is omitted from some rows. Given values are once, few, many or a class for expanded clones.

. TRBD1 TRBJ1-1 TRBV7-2 CASSLGDRLNTEAFF TGTGCCAGCAGCTTAGGGGACAGATTGAACACTGAAGCTTTCTTT
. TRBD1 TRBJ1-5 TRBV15 CATSRDSNTGVGNQPQHF TGTGCCACCAGCAGAGATTCAAACACAGGGGTAGGCAATCAGCCCCAGCATTTT
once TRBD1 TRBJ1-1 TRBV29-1 CSVEGDRVAEAFF TGCAGCGTTGAAGGCGACAGGGTGGCTGAAGCTTTCTTT
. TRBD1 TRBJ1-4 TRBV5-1 CASSPTGGYEKLFF TGCGCCAGCAGCCCGACAGGGGGTTATGAAAAACTGTTTTTT
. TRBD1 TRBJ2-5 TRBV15 CATSRGQGAFQETQYF TGTGCCACCAGCAGGGGACAGGGGGCCTTCCAAGAGACCCAGTACTTC
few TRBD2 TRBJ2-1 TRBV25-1 CASEGLYNEQFF TGTGCCAGCGAGGGACTATACAATGAGCAGTTCTTC
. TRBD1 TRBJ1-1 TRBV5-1 CASSLQGGEAFF TGCGCCAGCAGCTTACAGGGGGGTGAAGCTTTCTTT
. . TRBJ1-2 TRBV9 CASSVDQGANYGYTF TGTGCCAGCAGCGTAGATCAGGGTGCTAACTATGGCTACACCTTC
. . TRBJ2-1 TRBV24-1 CATSDARDTYNEQFF TGTGCCACCAGTGACGCCCGAGACACATACAATGAGCAGTTCTTC
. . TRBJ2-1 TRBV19 CASSIQGTYNEQFF TGTGCCAGTAGTATCCAGGGGACCTACAATGAGCAGTTCTTC
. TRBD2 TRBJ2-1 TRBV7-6 CASSFRLADSYNEQFF TGTGCCAGCAGCTTTAGGCTAGCGGATTCCTACAATGAGCAGTTCTTC
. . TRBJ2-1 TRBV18 CASSPPVVNEQFF TGTGCCAGCTCACCACCGGTAGTCAATGAGCAGTTCTTC
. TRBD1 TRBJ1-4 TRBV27 CASSLGQGGEKLFF TGTGCCAGCAGTTTAGGACAGGGGGGGGAAAAACTGTTTTTT
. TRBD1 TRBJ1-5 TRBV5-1 CASSPGTGERAQHF TGCGCCAGCAGCCCCGGGACAGGGGAGAGGGCCCAGCATTTT
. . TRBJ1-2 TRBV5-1 CASSPGGTNYGYTF TGCGCCAGCAGCCCCGGCGGGACTAACTATGGCTACACCTTC
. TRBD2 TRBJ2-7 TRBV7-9 CASSPSGMSYEQYF TGTGCCAGCAGCCCTAGCGGGATGTCCTACGAGCAGTACTTC